This record covers a single T cell receptor beta chain. Its target is unknown. The record originates from a study of identical twins. General study results and limits: Zero-insertion findings could be partly confounded by invariant cells (MAIT and iNKT cells).

Germline CDR1 is KGHDR and CDR2 is SFDVKD. V was clipped by 1 base and J by 3 bases, with 4 bases between them. The CDR3 runs to 13 residues. TCRdb ran MiXCR on the 5' RACE reads and lists one entry per CDR3 protein. This table holds roughly 690,000 distinct CDR3 sequences, 6% to 6.5% found once. The genes are TRBV24-1 and TRBJ2-3; D unclear. The specimen sequenced was naive T cells sorted from blood. This clonotype was obtained from a young man in good health. The DNA for the CDR3 is TGTGCCACCAGTGATTTCGGGACAGATACGCAGTATTTT. It specifies CATSDFGTDTQYF.